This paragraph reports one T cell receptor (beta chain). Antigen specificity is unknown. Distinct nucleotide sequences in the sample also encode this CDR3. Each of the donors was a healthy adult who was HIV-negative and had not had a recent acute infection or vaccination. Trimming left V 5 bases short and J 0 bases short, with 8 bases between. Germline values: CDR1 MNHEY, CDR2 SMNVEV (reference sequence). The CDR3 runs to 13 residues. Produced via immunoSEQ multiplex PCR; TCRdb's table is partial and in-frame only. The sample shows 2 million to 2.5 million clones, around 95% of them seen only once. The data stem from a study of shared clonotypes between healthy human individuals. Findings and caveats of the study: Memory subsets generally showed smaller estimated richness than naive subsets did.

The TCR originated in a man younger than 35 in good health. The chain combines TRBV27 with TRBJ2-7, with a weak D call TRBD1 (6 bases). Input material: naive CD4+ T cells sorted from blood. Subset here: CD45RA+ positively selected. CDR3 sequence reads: CASSTGPSYEQYF. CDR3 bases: TGTGCCAGCAGTACAGGGCCCTCCTACGAGCAGTACTTC.